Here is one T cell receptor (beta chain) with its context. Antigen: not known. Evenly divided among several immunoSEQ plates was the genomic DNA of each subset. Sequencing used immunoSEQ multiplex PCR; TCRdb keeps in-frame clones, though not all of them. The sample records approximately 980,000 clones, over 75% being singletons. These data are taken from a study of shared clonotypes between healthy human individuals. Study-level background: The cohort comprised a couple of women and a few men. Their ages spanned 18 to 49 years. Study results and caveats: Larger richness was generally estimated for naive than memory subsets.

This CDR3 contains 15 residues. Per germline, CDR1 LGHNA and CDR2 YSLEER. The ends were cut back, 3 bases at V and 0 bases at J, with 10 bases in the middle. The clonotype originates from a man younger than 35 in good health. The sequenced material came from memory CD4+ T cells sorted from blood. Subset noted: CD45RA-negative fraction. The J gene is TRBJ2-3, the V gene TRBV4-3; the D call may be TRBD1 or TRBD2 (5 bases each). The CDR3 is CASSQRGASTDTQYF. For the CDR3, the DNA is TGCGCCAGCAGCCAGAGAGGGGCGAGCACAGATACGCAGTATTTT.